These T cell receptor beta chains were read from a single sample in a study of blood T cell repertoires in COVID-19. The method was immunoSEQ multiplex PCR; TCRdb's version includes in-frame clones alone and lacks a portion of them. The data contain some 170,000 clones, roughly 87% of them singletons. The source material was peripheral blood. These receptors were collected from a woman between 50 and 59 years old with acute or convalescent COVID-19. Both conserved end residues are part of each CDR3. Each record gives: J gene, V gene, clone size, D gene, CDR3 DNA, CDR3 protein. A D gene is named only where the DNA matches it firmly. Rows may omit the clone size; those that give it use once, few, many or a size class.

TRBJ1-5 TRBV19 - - TGTGCCAGTAGTTCATGGGGGGGAAATAGCAATCAGCCCCAGCATTTT CASSSWGGNSNQPQHF
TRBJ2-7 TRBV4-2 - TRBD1 TGTGCCAGCAGCCATACCGGGACAGGAACCTACGAGCAGTACTTC CASSHTGTGTYEQYF
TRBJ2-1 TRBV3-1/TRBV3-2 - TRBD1 TGTGCCAGCAGCCAAGCGGGACAGGGGGCTAAAAATGAGCAGTTCTTC CASSQAGQGAKNEQFF
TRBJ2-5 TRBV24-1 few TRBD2 TGTGCCACCAGTCCCTCACGACTAGCGGGGGTGTACCAAGAGACCCAGTACTTC CATSPSRLAGVYQETQYF
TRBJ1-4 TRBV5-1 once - TGCGCCAGCAGCGGGGACTTTCCCAGAAAACTGTTTTTT CASSGDFPRKLFF
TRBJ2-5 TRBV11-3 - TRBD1 TGTGCCAGCAGCTCGACAGGGGGCTCGGGGGAGACCCAGTACTTC CASSSTGGSGETQYF
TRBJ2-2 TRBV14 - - TGTGCCAGCAGCCAAGATCCGGGATACGCACCCGGGGAGCTGTTTTTT CASSQDPGYAPGELFF
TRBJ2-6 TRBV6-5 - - TGTGCCAGCAGTTACTCGAGCGGTCCCGGGGCCAACGTCCTGACTTTC CASSYSSGPGANVLTF
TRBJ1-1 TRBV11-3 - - TGTGCCAGCAGCCCCCTATGGGAGACTGAAGCTTTCTTT CASSPLWETEAFF
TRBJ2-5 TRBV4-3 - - TGCGCCAGCAGCCAAGAGTCCCTAACAACCCCGGGACACTCCCAAGAGACCCAGTACTTC CASSQESLTTPGHSQETQYF
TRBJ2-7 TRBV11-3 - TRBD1 TGTGCCAGCAGCTCCGCCACAGGGGGCGAGCAGTACTTC CASSSATGGEQYF
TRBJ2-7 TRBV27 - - TGTGCCAGCAGTACCAGGAGGGGCACGACCTACGAGCAGTACTTC CASSTRRGTTYEQYF
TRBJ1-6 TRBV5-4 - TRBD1 TGTGCCAGCAGCGACGGGACAGTTAATTCACCCCTCCACTTT CASSDGTVNSPLHF
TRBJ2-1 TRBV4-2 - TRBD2 TGTGCCAGCAGCCAGACGGGGGGAGAGCAGTTCTTC CASSQTGGEQFF
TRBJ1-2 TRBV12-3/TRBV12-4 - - TGTGCCAGCAGCCAGACAGAGTATGGCTACACCTTC CASSQTEYGYTF
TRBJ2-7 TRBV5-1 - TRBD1 TGCGCCAGCAGCGCCCGACAGGGGTTGGTAGCCGAGCAGTACTTC CASSARQGLVAEQYF
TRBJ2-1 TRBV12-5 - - TGTGCTAGTGGTGATCGGGCGGGATCTGAGCAGTTCTTC CASGDRAGSEQFF
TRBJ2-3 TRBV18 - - TGTGCCAGCTCAGAAAGGGCGGGAGATACGCAGTATTTT CASSERAGDTQYF
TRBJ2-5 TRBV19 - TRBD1 TGTGCCAGTAGTATAGGGACAGGACAAGAGACCCAGTACTTC CASSIGTGQETQYF
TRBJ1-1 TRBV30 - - TGTGCCTGGAGTGTGTTGGAAGGGGGGGTCCTTGAAGCTTTCTTT CAWSVLEGGVLEAFF
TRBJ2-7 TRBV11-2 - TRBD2 TGTGCCAGCAGCTTTAGCGGGGGGGCCTACGAGCAGTACTTC CASSFSGGAYEQYF
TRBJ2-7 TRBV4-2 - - TGTGCCAGCAGCCGAGAACAGGGCTACGAGCAGTACTTC CASSREQGYEQYF
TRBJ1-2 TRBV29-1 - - TGCAGCGTTGGGCCTGCTAACTATGGCTACACCTTC CSVGPANYGYTF
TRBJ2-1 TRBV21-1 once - TGTGCCAAACTAGCGGGAGGCGTAGGGGAGCAGTTCTTC CAKLAGGVGEQFF
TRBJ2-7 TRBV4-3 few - TGCGCCAGCAGCCAAGATCCAGGGACCTACGAGCAGTACTTC CASSQDPGTYEQYF
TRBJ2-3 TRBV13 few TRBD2 TGTGCCAGCAGCTCCTTTGCGGGGGAGGCAGATACGCAGTATTTT CASSSFAGEADTQYF
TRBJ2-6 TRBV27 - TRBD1 TGTGCCAGCAGTTTTTCCAGGGGGCACGGGGCCAACGTCCTGACTTTC CASSFSRGHGANVLTF
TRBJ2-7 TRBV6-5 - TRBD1 TGTGCCAGCAGTTTTGGGGACAGGTACTACGAGCAGTACTTC CASSFGDRYYEQYF
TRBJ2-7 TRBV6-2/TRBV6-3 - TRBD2 TGTGCCAGCAGTTCCACTCCGGGACTAGCGGGAACCTACGAGCAGTACTTC CASSSTPGLAGTYEQYF
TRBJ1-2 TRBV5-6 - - TGTGCCAGCAGCTTGGACAGATACTATGGCTACACCTTC CASSLDRYYGYTF
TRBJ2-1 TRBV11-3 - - TGTGCCAGCAGCTTGGGAGGAGCGGATTACAATGAGCAGTTCTTC CASSLGGADYNEQFF
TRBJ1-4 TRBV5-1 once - TGCGCCAGCAGCTCCCGGGACACGGGAAATGAAAAACTGTTTTTT CASSSRDTGNEKLFF
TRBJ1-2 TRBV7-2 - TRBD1 TGTGCCAGCAGCTTAGCCGGACAGGGTATTGGCTACACCTTC CASSLAGQGIGYTF
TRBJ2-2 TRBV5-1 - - TGCGCCAGCAGCAGGGGCGATGGAGCCGGGGAGCTGTTTTTT CASSRGDGAGELFF
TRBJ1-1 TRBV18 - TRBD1 TGTGCCAGCTCACCAGTGGACAGGGGCACTGAAGCTTTCTTT CASSPVDRGTEAFF
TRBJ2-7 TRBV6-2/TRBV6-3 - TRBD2 TGTGCCAGCAGTTGGCTAGCGGTCTACGAGCAGTACTTC CASSWLAVYEQYF
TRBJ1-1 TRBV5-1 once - TGCGCCAGCAGCTTCGGTGTGGACACTGAAGCTTTCTTT CASSFGVDTEAFF
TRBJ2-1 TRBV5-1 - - TGCGCCAGCAGCCCCGCCGCGGGTGGCTCCTACAATGAGCAGTTCTTC CASSPAAGGSYNEQFF
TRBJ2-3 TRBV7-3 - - TGTGCCAGCAGCTCCAGTGGGCCAGATACGCAGTATTTT CASSSSGPDTQYF
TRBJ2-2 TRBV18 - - TGTGCCAGCTCACCAAGTGGGGCCACCGGGGAGCTGTTTTTT CASSPSGATGELFF